Here is one T cell receptor (beta chain) with its context. The antigen remains unidentified. The method was immunoSEQ multiplex PCR; TCRdb's version includes in-frame clones alone and lacks a portion of them. The sample lists tens of thousands of clones, about 70% occurring once. This sample was taken from a study of CD4+ T cells in melanoma. Losses at the gene ends were 5 bases for V and 6 bases for J; bases not matched to a gene: 6. The CDR3 contains 14 residues. CDR1 is MNHNS, CDR2 SASEGT, per germline. Overall study results and limits: Reportedly, melanoma neoantigen-specific CD4+ T cells showed varied differentiation states.

Sequenced sample: tumor tissue. This clonotype was sampled from a human donor with melanoma. V gene TRBV6-1 combines with J gene TRBJ1-5, with 8 bases fitting TRBD1. CDR3 amino acids: CASSQQGGRQPQHF. The CDR3 DNA reads TGTGCCAGCAGTCAACAGGGGGGACGTCAGCCCCAGCATTTT.